These T cell receptor beta chains were read from a single sample in a study of CD8+CD57+ T cells in acquired aplastic anemia. One entry per CDR3 protein, called by TCRdb with MiXCR from the reads. The sample contains under 200,000 distinct CDR3 sequences, roughly half of which appear only once. The sequencing sample was made of sorted CD4+, CD8+, or CD8+CD57+ T cells (not recorded which) from PBMCs. The receptors here all came from a human donor with aplastic anemia. The CDR3 runs from the conserved cysteine through the conserved F or W. The D gene is left open where the match is weak. Size tells how often a clone was seen (once, few, many) or the class of an expanded clone, and some rows leave it out.

v_call	j_call	d_call	clone_size	cdr3_aa	cdr3_nt
TRBV7-2	TRBJ2-5	-	once	CASSQRGQSPQETQYF	TGTGCCAGCAGCCAGCGCGGCCAATCTCCGCAAGAGACCCAGTACTTC
TRBV12-3/TRBV12-4	TRBJ1-4	-	many	CASSEAEKLFF	TGTGCCAGTTCGGAGGCGGAAAAACTGTTTTTT
TRBV7-2	TRBJ2-7	-	-	CASSSRLGGYAQYF	TGTGCCAGCAGCTCCCGACTGGGGGGTTACGCGCAGTACTTC
TRBV7-3	TRBJ2-1	-	once	CASSRNRNNEQFF	TGTGCCAGCAGCAGAAACAGGAACAATGAGCAGTTCTTC
TRBV11-3	TRBJ1-1	-	many	CASSPGGLMNTEAFF	TGTGCCAGCAGCCCAGGAGGGTTAATGAACACTGAAGCTTTCTTT
TRBV29-1	TRBJ2-7	-	-	CSVRNGRTSTYEQYF	TGCAGCGTTAGGAACGGCAGAACCAGTACCTACGAGCAGTACTTC
TRBV11-1	TRBJ2-4	-	-	CASSLALGVAKNIQYF	TGTGCCAGCAGCTTAGCCCTGGGAGTAGCCAAAAACATTCAGTACTTC
TRBV20-1	TRBJ2-5	-	-	CSAHYETQYF	TGCAGTGCCCATTACGAGACCCAGTACTTC
TRBV18	TRBJ2-5	-	-	CASSPPGIGETQYF	TGTGCCAGCTCACCACCCGGGATCGGGGAGACCCAGTACTTC
TRBV2	TRBJ2-7	-	few	CASSPLFEQYF	TGTGCCAGCAGTCCGTTGTTCGAGCAGTACTTC
TRBV2	TRBJ1-1	-	-	CARKYSPNTEAFF	TGTGCCAGAAAGTACAGCCCGAACACTGAAGCTTTCTTT
TRBV7-8	TRBJ1-3	TRBD1	-	CASSSSGQGNTIYF	TGTGCCAGCAGCTCGTCGGGACAGGGGAACACCATATATTTT
TRBV7-6	TRBJ2-1	-	many	CASSLRTNDEQFF	TGTGCCAGCAGCTTAAGGACGAATGATGAGCAGTTCTTC
TRBV10-3	TRBJ2-7	TRBD2	-	CAVSDSGAIEQYF	TGTGCCGTCAGCGACAGCGGGGCGATCGAGCAGTACTTC
TRBV3-1	TRBJ2-5	-	many	CASSLVGGPQETQYF	TGTGCCAGCAGCCTTGTGGGGGGGCCTCAAGAGACCCAGTACTTC
TRBV28	TRBJ1-6	-	many	CASSTQGTLHF	TGTGCCAGCAGCACTCAAGGAACCCTCCACTTT
TRBV5-1	TRBJ2-3	-	-	CASSLTRASTDTQYF	TGCGCCAGCAGTCTAACGAGGGCTAGCACAGATACGCAGTATTTT
TRBV29-1	TRBJ2-7	TRBD1	-	CSVEVRAGRGRSPTYEQYF	TGCAGCGTTGAAGTGAGGGCCGGCAGGGGGCGATCCCCTACCTACGAGCAGTACTTC
TRBV5-6	TRBJ1-1	-	many	CASSPLGSGASNTEAFF	TGTGCCAGCAGCCCGCTCGGATCGGGGGCGTCGAACACTGAAGCTTTCTTT
TRBV28	TRBJ1-5	-	many	CASSFQGSNQPQHF	TGTGCCAGCAGTTTCCAGGGGAGCAATCAGCCCCAGCATTTT
TRBV7-9	TRBJ2-7	-	-	CASSLGQQNYEQYF	TGTGCCAGCAGCTTAGGACAGCAAAACTACGAGCAGTACTTC
TRBV12-3/TRBV12-4	TRBJ1-6	TRBD1	many	CASSSGTGISPLHF	TGTGCCAGCAGTTCGGGGACAGGTATCTCACCCCTCCACTTT
TRBV19	TRBJ2-1	TRBD2	-	CASGLAGGNEQFF	TGTGCCAGTGGACTAGCGGGAGGCAATGAGCAGTTCTTC
TRBV20-1	TRBJ1-2	TRBD1	-	CSGGQGYGYTF	TGCAGTGGAGGACAGGGGTATGGCTACACCTTC
TRBV2	TRBJ2-5	TRBD2	few	CASALGGVGETQYF	TGTGCCAGTGCCTTGGGGGGGGTGGGAGAGACCCAGTACTTC
TRBV7-8	TRBJ2-5	TRBD1	-	CASNNWDRVGETQYF	TGTGCCAGCAATAATTGGGACAGGGTTGGAGAGACCCAGTACTTC
TRBV11-1	TRBJ2-7	-	-	CASGRVSPEQYF	TGTGCCAGCGGCAGGGTCTCCCCCGAGCAGTACTTC
TRBV24-1	TRBJ2-3	-	-	CATSDLRDDTDTQYF	TGTGCCACCAGTGATTTGCGGGACGACACAGATACGCAGTATTTT
TRBV7-9	TRBJ1-6	-	many	CASSLDSISGSPLHF	TGTGCCAGCAGCTTGGACAGCATCAGCGGGTCACCCCTCCACTTT
TRBV9	TRBJ1-4	-	many	CASSVGEGVLEKLFF	TGTGCCAGCAGCGTAGGTGAGGGGGTCCTCGAAAAACTGTTTTTT
TRBV10-2	TRBJ1-2	-	-	CASSEGGGYTF	TGCGCCAGCAGTGAAGGCGGTGGCTACACCTTC
TRBV2	TRBJ1-1	-	many	CASSEAGRGSTEAFF	TGTGCCAGCAGTGAAGCCGGGAGGGGCAGCACTGAAGCTTTCTTT
TRBV20-1	TRBJ2-7	TRBD2	-	CSARGTSGPGEQYF	TGCAGTGCCCGGGGGACTAGCGGACCAGGGGAGCAGTACTTC
TRBV20-1	TRBJ2-7	TRBD1	-	CSGKHFTRGTYEQYF	TGCAGTGGAAAACACTTTACCAGGGGGACCTACGAGCAGTACTTC
TRBV29-1	TRBJ2-3	TRBD2	-	CSVLRLANTDTQYF	TGCAGCGTTCTCCGACTAGCGAACACAGATACGCAGTATTTT
TRBV10-3	TRBJ1-6	TRBD1	-	CAISESGTGAGSPLHF	TGTGCCATCAGTGAGTCAGGGACAGGGGCGGGATCACCCCTCCACTTT
TRBV10-3	TRBJ2-3	-	-	CAISMGGASTDTQYF	TGTGCCATCAGTATGGGGGGGGCTAGCACAGATACGCAGTATTTT
TRBV2	TRBJ2-7	TRBD1	-	CAGRQGAYEQYF	TGTGCCGGACGACAGGGCGCCTACGAGCAGTACTTC
TRBV7-6	TRBJ2-3	TRBD2	many	CASSLEGGAGVPNTQYF	TGTGCCAGCAGCTTAGAGGGCGGTGCGGGAGTACCGAATACGCAGTATTTT
TRBV3-1	TRBJ2-5	-	-	CASSQVGSGRGGTQYF	TGTGCCAGCAGCCAAGTCGGTAGTGGGCGAGGGGGGACCCAGTACTTC
TRBV5-1	TRBJ2-2	TRBD2	many	CASSLALANPGELFF	TGCGCCAGCAGCTTGGCACTAGCGAATCCCGGGGAGCTGTTTTTT